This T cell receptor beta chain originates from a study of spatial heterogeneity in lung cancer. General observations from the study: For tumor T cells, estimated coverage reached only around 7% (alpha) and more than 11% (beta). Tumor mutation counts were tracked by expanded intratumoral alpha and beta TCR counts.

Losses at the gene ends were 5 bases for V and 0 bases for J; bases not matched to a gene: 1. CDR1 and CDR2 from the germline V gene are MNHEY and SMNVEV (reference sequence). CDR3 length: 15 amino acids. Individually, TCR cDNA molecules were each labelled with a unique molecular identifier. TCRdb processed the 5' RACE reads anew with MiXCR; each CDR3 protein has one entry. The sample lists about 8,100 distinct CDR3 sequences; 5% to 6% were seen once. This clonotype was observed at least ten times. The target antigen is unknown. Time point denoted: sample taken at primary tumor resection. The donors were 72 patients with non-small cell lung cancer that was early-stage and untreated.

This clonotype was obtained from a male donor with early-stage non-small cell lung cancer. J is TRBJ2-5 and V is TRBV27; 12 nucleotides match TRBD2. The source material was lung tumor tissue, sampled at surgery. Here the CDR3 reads CASSGTSGYQETQYF. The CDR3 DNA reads TGTGCCAGCAGTGGGACTAGCGGGTACCAAGAGACCCAGTACTTC.